The 9 T cell receptor beta chains below all came from one sample that was sequenced in a study of shared clonotypes between healthy human individuals. Clones were sequenced by immunoSEQ multiplex PCR, and TCRdb holds only the in-frame ones, with some missing. Here the sample spans about 470,000 clones, roughly three quarters being singletons. Material for sequencing was PBMCs. The receptors stem from a middle-aged woman in good health. Some clones in this sample may be carry-over from other donors' samples.

The V gene is TRBV30, the J gene TRBJ1-2, with D hard to call. Between the trimmed V and J ends, which lost 0 bases and 6 bases, there was a span of 17 bases. Germline CDR1 GTSNPN, CDR2 SVGIG (reference sequence). The CDR3 length is 15 residues. CDR3 protein: CAWSVGTALRDGYTF. The CDR3 bases are TGTGCCTGGAGTGTCGGCACAGCCCTGAGGGATGGCTACACCTTC. Using reference TRBV30 and TRBJ1-2 for the parts outside the CDR3, the full variable domain is SQTIHQWPATLVQPVGSPLSLECTVEGTSNPNLYWYRQAAGRGLQLLFYSVGIGQISSEVPQNLSASRPQDRQFILSSKKLLLSDSGFYLCAWSVGTALRDGYTFGSGTRLTVV.

Here the CDR3 reads CASSPDRISYEQYF. CDR3 sequence (DNA): TGTGCCAGCAGTCCAGACAGGATCTCCTACGAGCAGTACTTC. The chain carries TRBV27 and TRBJ2-7; possibly TRBD1 for D (6 bases). The V and J ends lost 5 bases and 0 bases respectively, with 11 bases between them. This CDR3 region has 14 residues. The germline CDR1 and CDR2 sequences are MNHEY and SMNVEV (reference sequence).

The V call is TRBV7-9, the J call TRBJ2-1; D gene uncertain. The CDR3 loop spans 13 amino acids. V lost 1 base and J 12 bases, leaving 13 bases between the germline ends. The germline V gene encodes CDR1 SEHNR and CDR2 FQNEAQ (reference sequence). The CDR3 DNA follows: TGTGCCAGCAGCTTAGAGGTCCAGCCTGTGCAGTTCTTC. Residues: CASSLEVQPVQFF.

The chain is built from TRBV9 and TRBJ2-3; 10 bases agree with TRBD1. With 0 bases clipped from V and 6 bases from J, the junction kept 7 bases outside the gene matches. The CDR3 spans 16 residues. Germline V CDR1 and CDR2: SGDLS, YYNGEE. The CDR3 region has the DNA TGTGCCAGCAGCGTAGAAGACAGGGGGCAAACTGATACGCAGTATTTT. Translating gives CASSVEDRGQTDTQYF.

J is TRBJ1-1 and V is TRBV2, with no clear D. The CDR3 is 14 amino acids. Trimming took off 8 bases at V and 2 bases at J, with 15 bases between the two ends. CDR1 is SNHLY, CDR2 FYNNEI, per germline. The CDR3 region has the DNA TGTGCCAGCTTCCAACTACGGGGAAACACTGAAGCTTTCTTT. Protein: CASFQLRGNTEAFF.

The chain links TRBV11-2 to TRBJ1-1; 8 bases agree with TRBD1. The CDR3 runs 15 residues. With V trimmed by 6 bases and J by 0 bases, 6 bases remained unmatched. Germline CDR1 is SGHAT and CDR2 is FQNNGV. This chain's CDR3 is CASRSTGGMNTEAFF. The CDR3 DNA is TGTGCCAGCAGAAGTACAGGGGGAATGAACACTGAAGCTTTCTTT.

This chain joins TRBV7-9 and TRBJ2-2; the match to TRBD2 covers 7 bases. This CDR3 has 15 amino acids. The junction had 5 bases not matched to a gene; V was cut back by 0 bases and J by 7 bases. Germline V gene sequence: CDR1 SEHNR, CDR2 FQNEAQ (reference sequence). DNA for the CDR3: TGTGCCAGCAGCTTAGCGGGAGGGCGAGTCGGGGAGCTGTTTTTT. It codes for CASSLAGGRVGELFF. The full variable domain, completed using reference TRBV7-9 and TRBJ2-2, is DTGVSQNPRHKITKRGQNVTFRCDPISEHNRLYWYRQTLGQGPEFLTYFQNEAQLEKSRLLSDRFSAERPKGSFSTLEIQRTEQGDSAMYLCASSLAGGRVGELFFGEGSRLTVL.

This chain uses TRBV9 with TRBJ1-5; D call uncertain. Germline assignment: CDR1 SGDLS and CDR2 YYNGEE. V was trimmed by 4 bases and J by 4 bases, leaving 9 bases between them. CDR3 length: 13 residues. Here the CDR3 DNA reads TGTGCCAGCAGCCAAGATCTAAATCAGCCCCAGCATTTT. Translated, it gives CASSQDLNQPQHF.

The gene calls are TRBV29-1 and TRBJ2-5, with 11 nucleotides matching TRBD2. The tail of the sequence fits TRBJ2-7 better, so the J call may be wrong. There are 13 residues in the CDR3. Germline V CDR1 and CDR2: SQVTM, ANQGSEA. CDR3 nucleotide sequence: TGCAGCGTACTAGCGGGAGCTACCTACGAGCAGTACTTC. Translated, it gives CSVLAGATYEQYF.